The rows below give T cell receptor beta chains drawn from one sample of a study of CD8 T cells in Susac syndrome. From the immunoSEQ multiplex PCR reads, TCRdb called clonotypes with MiXCR, one entry per CDR3 protein. The sample yields 350,000 to 550,000 distinct CDR3 sequences, 75% to 90% seen once. The sample comprised CD8+ T cells from PBMCs. Receptors originate from a human donor with multiple sclerosis. CDR3s include the opening cysteine and the closing phenylalanine or tryptophan. D genes are given only for firm matches. The listing skips clone size in some rows; elsewhere it reads once, few, many or a size class.

clone_size j_call v_call d_call cdr3_nt cdr3_aa
. TRBJ2-3 TRBV20-1 TRBD1 TGCAGTGTACAGGGGGGCACAGATACGCAGTATTTT CSVQGGTDTQYF
. TRBJ2-7 TRBV12-3/TRBV12-4 . TGTGCCAGCAGTTCGCTGCCCTACGAGCAGTACTTC CASSSLPYEQYF
. TRBJ1-5 TRBV5-1 . TGCGCCAGCAGCTTAACGAATATCTCAGGGCCGAGCAATCAGCCCCAGCATTTT CASSLTNISGPSNQPQHF
. TRBJ1-1 TRBV19 . TGTGCCAGTAGTATAGGACACCAAAACACTGAAGCTTTCTTT CASSIGHQNTEAFF
. TRBJ1-2 TRBV30 TRBD1 TGTGCCTGGATCCCCCCCGGGGACAGGATCTATGGCTACACCTTC CAWIPPGDRIYGYTF
. TRBJ2-7 TRBV19 TRBD1 TGTGCCAGTAGTAGATCACAGGGGGGTTCGTACGAGCAGTACTTC CASSRSQGGSYEQYF
. TRBJ1-5 TRBV4-1 . TGCGCCAGCAGCCAAGGACCTGCGGATAGCAATCAGCCCCAGCATTTT CASSQGPADSNQPQHF
. TRBJ1-1 TRBV5-5 . TGTGCCAGCAGCTTGCTTTTATCGAACACTGAAGCTTTCTTT CASSLLLSNTEAFF
few TRBJ2-7 TRBV5-1 TRBD1 TGCGCCAGCCGCCAAGGGGGCGAGGGCGAGCAGTACTTC CASRQGGEGEQYF
once TRBJ2-7 TRBV27 . TGTGCCAGCAGTTTATCAGGCCAGGGGAGGAACGAGCAGTACTTC CASSLSGQGRNEQYF
. TRBJ1-2 TRBV7-2 . TGTGCCAGCAGCCCCCTCAACTATGGCTACACCTTC CASSPLNYGYTF
. TRBJ1-2 TRBV6-5 . TGTGCCAGCAGCCCATCAGGGATCGGGTATGGCTACACCTTC CASSPSGIGYGYTF
few TRBJ2-1 TRBV20-1 TRBD2 TGCAGTGCCACCGGGACTAGCTCCTACAATGAGCAGTTCTTC CSATGTSSYNEQFF
once TRBJ1-1 TRBV27 TRBD1 TGTGCCAGCAGCCATTTCGGGACAGGGGCTGAAGCTTTCTTT CASSHFGTGAEAFF
. TRBJ1-5 TRBV19 . TGTGCCAGTGCTCCGGGACCCAATTATCAGCCCCAGCATTTT CASAPGPNYQPQHF
. TRBJ1-3 TRBV5-6 . TGTGCCAGCAGCTTGGGGAGGAACGGAAACACCATATATTTT CASSLGRNGNTIYF
. TRBJ1-2 TRBV5-5 . TGTGCCAGCAGCTTGGACGGGCAGTTAGAGGTCCTCTATGGCTACACCTTC CASSLDGQLEVLYGYTF
. TRBJ2-1 TRBV27 TRBD2 TGTGCCAGCAGTTTATCGAGCGGGAGGGTAATTGAGCAGTTCTTC CASSLSSGRVIEQFF